These 5 T cell receptor beta chains were all obtained from the same sample, sequenced in a study of identical twins. TCRdb ran MiXCR on the 5' RACE reads and lists one entry per CDR3 protein. The table includes roughly 690,000 distinct CDR3 sequences, around 6% detected once. Specimen: naive T cells sorted from blood. Receptor source: a man younger than 35 in good health.

The table lists this clonotype with a few counts. The chain is built from TRBV30 and TRBJ2-1; the match to TRBD2 covers 11 bases. The CDR3 length is 14 residues. The junction had 3 bases not matched to a gene; V was cut back by 5 bases and J by 3 bases. In germline, CDR1 is GTSNPN, CDR2 SVGIG (reference sequence). The CDR3 coding sequence is TGTGCCTGGGGGACTAGCGGAAACTACAATGAGCAGTTCTTC. Amino acids: CAWGTSGNYNEQFF. Based on the CDR3 plus reference TRBV30 and TRBJ2-1, the full variable domain is SQTIHQWPATLVQPVGSPLSLECTVEGTSNPNLYWYRQAAGRGLQLLFYSVGIGQISSEVPQNLSASRPQDRQFILSSKKLLLSDSGFYLCAWGTSGNYNEQFFGPGTRLTVL.

This clonotype was picked up many times. The rearrangement uses TRBV20-1 and TRBJ2-1; 8 bases agree with TRBD2. The J segment lost 6 bases and the V segment lost 0 bases, leaving 4 bases of the junction unmatched. The CDR3 is 14 amino acids. CDR1 and CDR2 (germline): DFQATT, SNEGSKA (reference sequence). Written as DNA, the CDR3 is TGCAGTGCTAGAGATAGCGGGGCTGGCAATGAGCAGTTCTTC. The encoded protein is CSARDSGAGNEQFF.

This clonotype was recorded at least ten times. The V and J genes are TRBV20-1 and TRBJ2-7, with 9 bases lining up with TRBD2. With 1 base clipped from V and 3 bases from J, the junction kept 4 bases outside the gene matches. Germline CDR1 DFQATT, CDR2 SNEGSKA (reference sequence). CDR3 length: 14 amino acids. The DNA for the CDR3 is TGCAGTGCTAGAGTCGCGGGAGGGAGCTACGAGCAGTACTTC. This encodes CSARVAGGSYEQYF.

This clonotype was recorded at least ten times. The chain links TRBV6-6 to TRBJ1-2; 10 bases agree with TRBD1. This CDR3 has 12 residues. Per the germline V gene, CDR1 is MNHNY and CDR2 is SVGAGI (reference sequence). V shed 6 bases, J shed 6 bases, and the junction held 1 base outside the gene matches. The CDR3 is CASRGQGNGYTF. CDR3 in DNA: TGTGCCAGCAGGGGACAGGGGAATGGCTACACCTTC.

V is TRBV20-1 and J is TRBJ1-4; the D gene is possibly TRBD1 (5 bases). V dropped 1 base and J dropped 8 bases, with 14 bases sitting between them. CDR1 DFQATT and CDR2 SNEGSKA come from the germline V gene (reference sequence). The CDR3 is 14 residues long. Written as DNA, the CDR3 is TGCAGTGCTAGAGCTCGAGGGGATAGGGAAAAACTGTTTTTT. Translation: CSARARGDREKLFF.